The following is a T cell receptor beta chain sequence with its context. Its antigen is still unknown. The sample belongs to a study of monozygotic twins with inflammatory bowel disease. Findings and caveats of the study: Compared with healthy twins, IBD patients shared fewer clonotypes with others, especially with disease activity.

Template switching appended UMIs that held a 6-nucleotide sample barcode. TCRdb reanalyzed the 5' RACE reads and collapses them to one entry per CDR3 protein, without DNA. Recorded for this sample: approximately 140,000 distinct CDR3 sequences. CDR3 length equals 16 residues. Looked up from germline, CDR1 is SGHRS and CDR2 is YFSETQ. Skipping T cell sorting, the study isolated total RNA directly from whole blood. V and J are TRBV5-1 and TRBJ2-1; TCRdb selects TRBD2, and the lack of DNA leaves this call unchecked. This sequence was found in a human donor with ulcerative colitis or Crohn's disease, or a healthy co-twin of an affected twin (not recorded which). Sequences were obtained from blood. CDR3 sequence reads: CASSLDGGGASNEQFF.